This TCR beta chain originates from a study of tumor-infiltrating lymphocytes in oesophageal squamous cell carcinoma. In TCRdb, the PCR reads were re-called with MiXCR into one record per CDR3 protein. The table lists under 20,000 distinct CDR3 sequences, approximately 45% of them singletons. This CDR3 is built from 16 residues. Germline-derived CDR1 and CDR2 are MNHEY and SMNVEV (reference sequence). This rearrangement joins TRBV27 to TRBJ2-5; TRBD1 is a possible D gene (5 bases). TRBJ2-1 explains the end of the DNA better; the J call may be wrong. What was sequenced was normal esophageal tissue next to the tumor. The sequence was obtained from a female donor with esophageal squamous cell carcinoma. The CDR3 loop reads CASSLFSPLGANEQFF. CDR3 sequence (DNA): TGTGCCAGCAGTTTATTCTCCCCATTAGGGGCTAATGAGCAGTTCTTC.